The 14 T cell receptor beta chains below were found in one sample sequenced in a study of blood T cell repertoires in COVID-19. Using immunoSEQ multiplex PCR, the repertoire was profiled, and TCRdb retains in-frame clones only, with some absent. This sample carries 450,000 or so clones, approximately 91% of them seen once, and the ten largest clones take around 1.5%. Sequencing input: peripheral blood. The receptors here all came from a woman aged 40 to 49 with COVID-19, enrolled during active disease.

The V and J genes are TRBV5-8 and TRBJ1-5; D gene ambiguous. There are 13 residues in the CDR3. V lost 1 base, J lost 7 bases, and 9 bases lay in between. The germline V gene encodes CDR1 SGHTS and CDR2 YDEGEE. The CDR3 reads CASSLYFGQPQHF. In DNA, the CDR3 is TGTGCCAGCAGCTTGTACTTCGGGCAGCCCCAGCATTTT.

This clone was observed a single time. CDR3 loop: CASSSGGDTDTQYF. Written as DNA, the CDR3 is TGTGCCAGCAGCTCCGGGGGGGATACAGATACGCAGTATTTT. V is TRBV7-3 and J is TRBJ2-3, with 8 bases identical to TRBD2. The CDR3 runs to 14 residues. Germline lookup yields CDR1 SGHTA and CDR2 FQGTGA. V was pared by 4 bases and J by 3 bases, with 3 bases of the junction left unmatched. Full variable domain (outside the CDR3, taken from reference TRBV7-3 and TRBJ2-3): GAGVSQTPSNKVTEKGKYVELRCDPISGHTALYWYRQSLGQGPEFLIYFQGTGAADDSGLPNDRFFAVRPEGSVSTLKIQRTERGDSAVYLCASSSGGDTDTQYFGPGTRLTVL.

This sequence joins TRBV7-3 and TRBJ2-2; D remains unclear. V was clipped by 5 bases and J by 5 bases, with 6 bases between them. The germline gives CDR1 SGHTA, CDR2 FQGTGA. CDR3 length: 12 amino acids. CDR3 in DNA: TGTGCCAGCAGCGAGGTGACCGGGGAGCTGTTTTTT. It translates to CASSEVTGELFF.

The CDR3 DNA reads as TGTGCCAGCAGCTTAAGGGGACAGGGTATGAATCAGCCCCAGCATTTT. It specifies CASSLRGQGMNQPQHF. The chain carries TRBV7-2 and TRBJ1-5; TRBD1 agrees at 9 bases. CDR1 and CDR2 (germline): SGHTA, FQGNSA. The CDR3 runs to 16 residues. J gave up 4 bases and V 2 bases, and 6 bases lay outside the gene matches.

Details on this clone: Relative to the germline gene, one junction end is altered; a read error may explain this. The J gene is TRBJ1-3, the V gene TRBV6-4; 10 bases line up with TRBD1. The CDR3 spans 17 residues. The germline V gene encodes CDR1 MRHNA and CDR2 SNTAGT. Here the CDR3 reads CASTGDRGLPSENTIYF. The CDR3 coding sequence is TGTGCCAGCACCGGCGACAGGGGGCTGCCCTCTGAAAACACCATATATTTT.

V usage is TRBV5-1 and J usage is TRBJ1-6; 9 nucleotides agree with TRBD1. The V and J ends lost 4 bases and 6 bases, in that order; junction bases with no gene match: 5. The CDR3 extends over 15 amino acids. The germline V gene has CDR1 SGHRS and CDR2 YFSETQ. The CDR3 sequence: CASSLGQGRNSPLHF. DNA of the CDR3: TGCGCCAGCAGCCTCGGACAGGGGCGTAATTCACCCCTCCACTTT.

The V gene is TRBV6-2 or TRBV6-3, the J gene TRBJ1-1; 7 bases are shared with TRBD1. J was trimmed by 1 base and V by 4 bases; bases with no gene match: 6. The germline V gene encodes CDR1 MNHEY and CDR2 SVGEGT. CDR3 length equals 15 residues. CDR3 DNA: TGTGCCAGCAGTTCCGTAGACAGGGCGAACACTGAAGCTTTCTTT. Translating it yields CASSSVDRANTEAFF.

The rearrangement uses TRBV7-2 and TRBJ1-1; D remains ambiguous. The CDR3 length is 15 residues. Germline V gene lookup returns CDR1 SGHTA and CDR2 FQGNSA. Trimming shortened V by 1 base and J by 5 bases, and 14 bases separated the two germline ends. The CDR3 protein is CASSLDLPLGTEAFF. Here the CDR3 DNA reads TGTGCCAGCAGCTTAGATCTCCCTCTAGGAACTGAAGCTTTCTTT.

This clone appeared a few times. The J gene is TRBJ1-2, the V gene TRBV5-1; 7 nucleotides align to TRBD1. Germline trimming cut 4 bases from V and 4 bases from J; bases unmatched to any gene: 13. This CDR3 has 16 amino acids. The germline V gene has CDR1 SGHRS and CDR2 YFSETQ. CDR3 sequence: CASSLEGAGAGYGYTF. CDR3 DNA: TGCGCCAGCAGCCTGGAGGGGGCAGGGGCGGGCTATGGCTACACCTTC. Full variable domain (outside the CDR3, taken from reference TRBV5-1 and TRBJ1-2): KAGVTQTPRYLIKTRGQQVTLSCSPISGHRSVSWYQQTPGQGLQFLFEYFSETQRNKGNFPGRFSGRQFSNSRSEMNVSTLELGDSALYLCASSLEGAGAGYGYTFGSGTRLTVV.

CDR3 protein: CASSQDSSSGANVLTF. CDR3 DNA sequence: TGCGCCAGCAGCCAAGATTCGTCGAGTGGGGCCAACGTCCTGACTTTC. The V gene is TRBV4-3, the J gene TRBJ2-6; the D is unclear. The CDR3 sequence is 16 residues long. Germline CDR1 and CDR2: LGHNA and YSLEER. Trimming removed 0 bases from V and 3 bases from J, with 9 bases in between.

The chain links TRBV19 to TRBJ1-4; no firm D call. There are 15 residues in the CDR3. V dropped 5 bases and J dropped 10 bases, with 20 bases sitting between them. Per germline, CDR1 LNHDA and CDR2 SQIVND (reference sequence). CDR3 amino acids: CASSAPVPFGRKLFF. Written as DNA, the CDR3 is TGTGCCAGTAGTGCTCCCGTCCCCTTTGGGCGAAAACTGTTTTTT.

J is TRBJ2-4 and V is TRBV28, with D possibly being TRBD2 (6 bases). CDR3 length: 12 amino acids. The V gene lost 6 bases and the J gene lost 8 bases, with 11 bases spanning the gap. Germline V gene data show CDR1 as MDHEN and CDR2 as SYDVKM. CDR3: CASRTPGDIQYF. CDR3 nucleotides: TGTGCCAGCAGGACGCCGGGAGACATTCAGTACTTC.

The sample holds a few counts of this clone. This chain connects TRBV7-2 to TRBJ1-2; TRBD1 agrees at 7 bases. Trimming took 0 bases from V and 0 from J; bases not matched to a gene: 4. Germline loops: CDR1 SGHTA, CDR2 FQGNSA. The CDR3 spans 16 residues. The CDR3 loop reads CASSLAGDSSNYGYTF. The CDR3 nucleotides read TGTGCCAGCAGCTTAGCCGGGGACAGTTCTAACTATGGCTACACCTTC.

CDR3 DNA sequence: TGTGCCAGCAGGGCCGGGACAGGATATAATTCACCCCTCCACTTT. Its protein is CASRAGTGYNSPLHF. This chain links TRBV2 with TRBJ1-6, with 8 bases aligning to TRBD1. The CDR3 is 15 residues long. V was clipped by 6 bases and J by 4 bases; unmatched bases: 5. CDR1 and CDR2 (germline): SNHLY, FYNNEI. The full variable domain, its missing parts supplied by reference TRBV2 and TRBJ1-6, is EPEVTQTPSHQVTQMGQEVILRCVPISNHLYFYWYRQILGQKVEFLVSFYNNEISEKSEIFDDQFSVERPDGSNFTLKIRSTKLEDSAMYFCASRAGTGYNSPLHFGNGTRLTVT.